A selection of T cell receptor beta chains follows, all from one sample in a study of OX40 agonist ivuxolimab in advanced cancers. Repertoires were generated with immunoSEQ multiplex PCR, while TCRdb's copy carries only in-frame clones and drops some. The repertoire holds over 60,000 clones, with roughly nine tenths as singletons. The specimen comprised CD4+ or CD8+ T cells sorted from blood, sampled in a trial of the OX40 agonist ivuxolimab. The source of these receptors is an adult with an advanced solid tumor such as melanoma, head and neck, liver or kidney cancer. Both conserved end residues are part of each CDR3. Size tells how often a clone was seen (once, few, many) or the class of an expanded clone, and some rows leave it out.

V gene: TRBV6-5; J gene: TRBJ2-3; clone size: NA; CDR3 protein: CASSRGGETTDTQYF
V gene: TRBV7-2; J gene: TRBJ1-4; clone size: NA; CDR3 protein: CASSLGGQAEKLFF
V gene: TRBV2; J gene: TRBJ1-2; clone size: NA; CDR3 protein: CASSELGTATF
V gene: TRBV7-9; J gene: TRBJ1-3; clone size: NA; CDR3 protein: CASSRAGVSGNTIYF
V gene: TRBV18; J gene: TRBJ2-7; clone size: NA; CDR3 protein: CASSPPTGGGEQYF
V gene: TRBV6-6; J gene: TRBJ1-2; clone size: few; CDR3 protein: CATTGGAYGYTF
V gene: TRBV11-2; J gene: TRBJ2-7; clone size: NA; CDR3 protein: CASSRILRGAYEQYF
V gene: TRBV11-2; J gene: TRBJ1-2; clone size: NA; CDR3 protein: CASSFGGNYGYTF
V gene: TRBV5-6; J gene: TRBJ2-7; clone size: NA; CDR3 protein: CASSLPDSPSYEQYF
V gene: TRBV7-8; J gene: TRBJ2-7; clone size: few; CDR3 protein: CASSFRGKTYEQYF
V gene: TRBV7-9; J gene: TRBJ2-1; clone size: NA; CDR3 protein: CASLLAGVGYNEQFF
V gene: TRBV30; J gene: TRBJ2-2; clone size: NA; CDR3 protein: CAWSGERGKLFF
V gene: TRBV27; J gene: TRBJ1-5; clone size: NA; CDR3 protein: CASRPRRVSNQPQHF
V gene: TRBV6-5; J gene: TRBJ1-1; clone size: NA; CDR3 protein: CASRTGTKAFF
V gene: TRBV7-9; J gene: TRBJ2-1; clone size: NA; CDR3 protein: CASSSRLLGGQFF
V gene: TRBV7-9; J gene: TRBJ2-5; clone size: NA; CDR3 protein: CASSLRLAVGETQYF
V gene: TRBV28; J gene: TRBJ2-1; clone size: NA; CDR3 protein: CASSFGTSGKLGEQFF